This TCR beta chain originates from a study of T cells in Graves' hyperthyroidism and ophthalmopathy. Study results and caveats: Ophthalmopathy was distinguished from stable hyperthyroidism by 13 V-J signatures. Most clonotypes expanded in the thyroid (above 0.001) were also present in blood.

This CDR3 contains 15 residues. Trimming stripped 1 base from V and 0 bases from J, with 12 bases between. Germline V gene data show CDR1 as SQVTM and CDR2 as ANQGSEA. TCR beta CDR3 region amplification was performed from RNA transcripts. TCR CDR3 underwent first-round RT-PCR with the HTBI primer set. One entry per CDR3 protein results from TCRdb running MiXCR on the multiplex PCR reads. The sample lists 300,000 to 450,000 distinct CDR3 sequences; over 10% were seen once. The PBMCs studied were ones that came from 9 to 10 ml fresh peripheral blood. This clonotype was picked up many times. Its target is unknown.

The receptor was isolated from a woman under 30 with Graves' hyperthyroidism. This chain uses TRBV29-1 with TRBJ1-2, with a tentative D call TRBD1 (5 bases). Source material: blood. The CDR3 sequence is CSVEGRQGTNYGYTF. In DNA, the CDR3 is TGCAGCGTTGAAGGACGGCAGGGAACTAACTATGGCTACACCTTC.